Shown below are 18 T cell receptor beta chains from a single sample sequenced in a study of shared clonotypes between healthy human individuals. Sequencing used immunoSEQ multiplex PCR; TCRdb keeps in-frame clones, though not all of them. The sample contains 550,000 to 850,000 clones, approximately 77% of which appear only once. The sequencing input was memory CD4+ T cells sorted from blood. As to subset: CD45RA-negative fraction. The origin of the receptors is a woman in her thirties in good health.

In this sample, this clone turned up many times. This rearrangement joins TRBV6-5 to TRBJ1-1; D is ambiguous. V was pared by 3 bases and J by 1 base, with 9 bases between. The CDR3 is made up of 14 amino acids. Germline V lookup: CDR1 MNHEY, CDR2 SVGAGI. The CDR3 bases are TGTGCCAGCAGTTATAAACGGAGGAACACTGAAGCTTTCTTT. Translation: CASSYKRRNTEAFF.

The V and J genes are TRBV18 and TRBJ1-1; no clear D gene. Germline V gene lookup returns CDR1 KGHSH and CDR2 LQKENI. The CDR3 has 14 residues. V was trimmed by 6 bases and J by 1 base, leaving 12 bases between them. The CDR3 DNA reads TGTGCCAGCTCCCCCTCTGAGGAGAACACTGAAGCTTTCTTT. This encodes CASSPSEENTEAFF.

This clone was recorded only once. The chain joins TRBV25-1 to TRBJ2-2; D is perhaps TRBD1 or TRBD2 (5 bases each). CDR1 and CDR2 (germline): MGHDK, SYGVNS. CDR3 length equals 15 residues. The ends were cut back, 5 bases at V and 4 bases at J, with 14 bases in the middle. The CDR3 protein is CASSFGHGGTGELFF. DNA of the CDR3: TGTGCCAGCAGTTTCGGCCATGGGGGCACCGGGGAGCTGTTTTTT.

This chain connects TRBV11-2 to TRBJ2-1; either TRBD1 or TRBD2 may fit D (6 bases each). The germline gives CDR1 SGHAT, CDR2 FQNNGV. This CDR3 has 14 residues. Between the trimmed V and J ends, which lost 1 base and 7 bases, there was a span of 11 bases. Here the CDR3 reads CASSLVGGRNEQFF. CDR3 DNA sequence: TGTGCCAGCAGCTTAGTAGGGGGGAGAAATGAGCAGTTCTTC.

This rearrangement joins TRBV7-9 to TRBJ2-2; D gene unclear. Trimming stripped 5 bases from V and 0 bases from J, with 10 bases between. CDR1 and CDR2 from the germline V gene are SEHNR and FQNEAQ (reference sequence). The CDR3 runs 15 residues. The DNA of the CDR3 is TGTGCCAGCAGCCGTATAACCGCGAACACCGGGGAGCTGTTTTTT. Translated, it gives CASSRITANTGELFF.

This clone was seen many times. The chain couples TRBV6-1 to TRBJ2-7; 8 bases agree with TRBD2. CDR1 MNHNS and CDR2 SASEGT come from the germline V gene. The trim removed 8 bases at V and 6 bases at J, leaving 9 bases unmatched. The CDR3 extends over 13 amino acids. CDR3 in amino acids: CASLLAAGGEQYF. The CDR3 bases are TGTGCCAGCTTACTAGCGGCTGGAGGCGAGCAGTACTTC.

The CDR3 is CASSQDNQALAENIQYF. The DNA of the CDR3 is TGTGCCAGCAGCCAAGATAATCAAGCACTAGCGGAAAACATTCAGTACTTC. The V call is TRBV4-2, the J call TRBJ2-4, with TRBD2 identical over 8 bases. V shed 0 bases and J 5 bases; nucleotides not matched to a gene: 9. This CDR3 is 17 amino acids long. Per the germline V gene, CDR1 is LGHNA and CDR2 is YNFKEQ.

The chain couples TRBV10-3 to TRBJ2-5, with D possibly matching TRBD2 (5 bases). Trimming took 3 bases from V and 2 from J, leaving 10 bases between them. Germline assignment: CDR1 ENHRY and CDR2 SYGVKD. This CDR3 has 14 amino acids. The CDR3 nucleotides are TGTGCCATCAGTGATGTCCAGCGGCAAGAGACCCAGTACTTC. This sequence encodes CAISDVQRQETQYF.

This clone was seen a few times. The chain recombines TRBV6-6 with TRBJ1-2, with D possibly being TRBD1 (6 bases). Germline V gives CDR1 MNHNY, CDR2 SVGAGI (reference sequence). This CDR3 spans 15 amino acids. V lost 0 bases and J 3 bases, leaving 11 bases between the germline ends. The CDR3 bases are TGTGCCAGCAGTTACTCGGGACAAGCCGACTATGGCTACACCTTC. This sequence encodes CASSYSGQADYGYTF.

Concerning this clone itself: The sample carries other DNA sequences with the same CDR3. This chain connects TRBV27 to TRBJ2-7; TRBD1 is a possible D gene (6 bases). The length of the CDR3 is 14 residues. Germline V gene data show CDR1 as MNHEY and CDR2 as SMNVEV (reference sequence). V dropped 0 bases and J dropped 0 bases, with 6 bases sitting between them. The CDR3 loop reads CASSLSGGSYEQYF. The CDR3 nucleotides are TGTGCCAGCAGTTTATCAGGGGGCTCCTACGAGCAGTACTTC.

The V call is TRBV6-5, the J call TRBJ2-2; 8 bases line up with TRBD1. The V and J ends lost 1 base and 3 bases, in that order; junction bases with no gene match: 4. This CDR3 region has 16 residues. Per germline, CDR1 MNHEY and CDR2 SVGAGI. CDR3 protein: CASSYWDRQYTGELFF. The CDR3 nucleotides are TGTGCCAGCAGTTACTGGGACAGGCAATACACCGGGGAGCTGTTTTTT.

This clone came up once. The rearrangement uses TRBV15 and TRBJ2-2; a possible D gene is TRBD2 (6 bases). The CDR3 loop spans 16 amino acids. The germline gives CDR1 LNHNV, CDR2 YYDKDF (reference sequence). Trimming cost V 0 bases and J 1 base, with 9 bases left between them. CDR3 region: CATSRDSSGNTGELFF. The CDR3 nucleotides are TGTGCCACCAGCAGAGATAGTAGCGGGAACACCGGGGAGCTGTTTTTT.

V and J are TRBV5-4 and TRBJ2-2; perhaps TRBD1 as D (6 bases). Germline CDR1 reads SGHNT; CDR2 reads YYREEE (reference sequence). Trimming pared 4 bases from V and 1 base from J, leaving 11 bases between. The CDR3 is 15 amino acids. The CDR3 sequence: CASSEGVKNTGELFF. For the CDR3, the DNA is TGTGCCAGCAGCGAGGGGGTAAAGAACACCGGGGAGCTGTTTTTT.

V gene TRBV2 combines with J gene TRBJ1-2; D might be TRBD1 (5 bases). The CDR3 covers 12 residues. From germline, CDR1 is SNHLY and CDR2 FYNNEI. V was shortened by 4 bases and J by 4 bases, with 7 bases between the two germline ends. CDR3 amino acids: CASSGDPYGYTF. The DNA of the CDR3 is TGTGCCAGCAGTGGGGACCCCTATGGCTACACCTTC.

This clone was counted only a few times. The CDR3 DNA is TGTGCCAGCGCCCCATCGGTTAGCTCCTACGAGCAGTACTTC. Protein product: CASAPSVSSYEQYF. The rearrangement joins TRBV7-6 to TRBJ2-7; D uncertain. From germline, CDR1 is SGHVS and CDR2 FNYEAQ. The germline V and J ends were trimmed by 8 bases and 0 bases, with 14 bases remaining between them. The CDR3 has 14 amino acids.

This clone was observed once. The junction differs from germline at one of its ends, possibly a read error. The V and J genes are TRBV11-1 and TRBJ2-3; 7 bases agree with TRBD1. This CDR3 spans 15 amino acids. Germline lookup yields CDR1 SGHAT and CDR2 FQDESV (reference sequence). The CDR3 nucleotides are TGTGCCAGCAGCTTAGAGGGGGCTAGCAAAGATACGCAGTATTTT. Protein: CASSLEGASKDTQYF. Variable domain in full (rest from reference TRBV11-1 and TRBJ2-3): EAEVAQSPRYKITEKSQAVAFWCDPISGHATLYWYRQILGQGPELLVQFQDESVVDDSQLPKDRFSAERLKGVDSTLKIQPAELGDSAMYLCASSLEGASKDTQYFGPGTRLTVL.

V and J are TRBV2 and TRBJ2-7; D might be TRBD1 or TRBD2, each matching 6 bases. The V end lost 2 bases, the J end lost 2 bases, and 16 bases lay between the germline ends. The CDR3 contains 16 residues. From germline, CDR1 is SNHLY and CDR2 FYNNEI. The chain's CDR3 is CASSEMSGATPYEQYF. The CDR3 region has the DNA TGTGCCAGCAGTGAAATGTCGGGGGCGACCCCCTACGAGCAGTACTTC.

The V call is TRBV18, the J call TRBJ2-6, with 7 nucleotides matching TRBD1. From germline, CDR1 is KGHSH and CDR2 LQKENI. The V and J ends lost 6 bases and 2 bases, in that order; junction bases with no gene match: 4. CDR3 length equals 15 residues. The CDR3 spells CASSIQGAGANVLTF. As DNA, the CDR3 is TGTGCCAGCTCCATCCAGGGGGCTGGGGCCAACGTCCTGACTTTC. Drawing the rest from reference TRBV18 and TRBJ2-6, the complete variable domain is NAGVMQNPRHLVRRRGQEARLRCSPMKGHSHVYWYRQLPEEGLKFMVYLQKENIIDESGMPKERFSAEFPKEGPSILRIQQVVRGDSAAYFCASSIQGAGANVLTFGAGSRLTVL.